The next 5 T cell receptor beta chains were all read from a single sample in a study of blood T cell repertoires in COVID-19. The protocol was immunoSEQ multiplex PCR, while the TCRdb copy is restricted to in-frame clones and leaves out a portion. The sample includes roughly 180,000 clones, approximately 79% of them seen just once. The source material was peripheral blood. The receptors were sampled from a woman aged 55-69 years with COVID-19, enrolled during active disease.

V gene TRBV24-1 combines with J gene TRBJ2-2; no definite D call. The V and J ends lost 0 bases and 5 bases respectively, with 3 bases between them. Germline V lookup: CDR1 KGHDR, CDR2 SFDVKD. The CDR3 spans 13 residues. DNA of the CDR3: TGTGCCACCAGTGATTTGCGGACCGGGGAGCTGTTTTTT. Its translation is CATSDLRTGELFF.

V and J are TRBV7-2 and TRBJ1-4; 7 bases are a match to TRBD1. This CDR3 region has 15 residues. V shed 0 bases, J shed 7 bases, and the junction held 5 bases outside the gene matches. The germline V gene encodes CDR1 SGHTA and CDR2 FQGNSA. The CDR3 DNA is TGTGCCAGCAGCTTAGCTAGACAGGGTGGTGAAAAACTGTTTTTT. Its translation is CASSLARQGGEKLFF.

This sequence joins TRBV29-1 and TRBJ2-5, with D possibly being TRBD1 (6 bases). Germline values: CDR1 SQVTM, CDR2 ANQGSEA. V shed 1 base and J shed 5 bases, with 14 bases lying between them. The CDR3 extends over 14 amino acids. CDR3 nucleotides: TGCAGCGTTGAAGCAGGACAGCTAACGGAGACCCAGTACTTC. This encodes CSVEAGQLTETQYF.

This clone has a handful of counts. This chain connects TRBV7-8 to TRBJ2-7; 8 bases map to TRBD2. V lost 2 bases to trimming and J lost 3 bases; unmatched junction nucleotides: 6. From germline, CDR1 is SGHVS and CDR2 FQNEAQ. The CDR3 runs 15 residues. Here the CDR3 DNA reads TGTGCCAGCAGCTTATTAGCGGGACGGCGCTACGAGCAGTACTTC. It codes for CASSLLAGRRYEQYF.

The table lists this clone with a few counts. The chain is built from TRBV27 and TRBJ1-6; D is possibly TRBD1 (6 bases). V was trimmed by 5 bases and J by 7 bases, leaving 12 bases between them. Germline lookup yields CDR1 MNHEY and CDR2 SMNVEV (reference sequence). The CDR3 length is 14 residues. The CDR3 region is CASSPQGRNSPLHF. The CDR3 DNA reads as TGTGCCAGCAGTCCCCAGGGGCGGAATTCACCCCTCCACTTT.